This T cell receptor beta chain emerged from a study of T cells expressing NK-cell markers. TCRdb re-analyzed the 5' RACE reads; it lists each CDR3 protein once, without DNA. The sample table includes about 550,000 distinct CDR3 sequences. The origin of this receptor is a man aged 18 to 35 in good health. The specimen was blood T cells: a sorted CD56 or NKG2C T cell subset, CD4+ or CD8+ T cells, or bulk PBMC T cells (not recorded which).

This CDR3 reads CASSYSVGAGDQETQYF. This chain connects TRBV6-5 to TRBJ2-5; the D call from TCRdb, TRBD1, cannot be confirmed without DNA. CDR1 is MNHEY and CDR2 is SVGAGI in the germline V gene. The CDR3 has 17 residues.